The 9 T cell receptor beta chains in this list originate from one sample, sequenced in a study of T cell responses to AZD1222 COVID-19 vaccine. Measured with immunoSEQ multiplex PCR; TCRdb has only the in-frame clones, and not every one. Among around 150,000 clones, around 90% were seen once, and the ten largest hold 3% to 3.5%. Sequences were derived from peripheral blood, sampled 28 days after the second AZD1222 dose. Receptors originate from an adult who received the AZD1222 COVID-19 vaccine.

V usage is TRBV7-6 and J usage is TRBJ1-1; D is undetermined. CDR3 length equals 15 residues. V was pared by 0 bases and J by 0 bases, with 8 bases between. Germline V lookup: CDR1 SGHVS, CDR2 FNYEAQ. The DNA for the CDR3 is TGTGCCAGCAGCTTAGCAGGGAGCCTGAACACTGAAGCTTTCTTT. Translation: CASSLAGSLNTEAFF.

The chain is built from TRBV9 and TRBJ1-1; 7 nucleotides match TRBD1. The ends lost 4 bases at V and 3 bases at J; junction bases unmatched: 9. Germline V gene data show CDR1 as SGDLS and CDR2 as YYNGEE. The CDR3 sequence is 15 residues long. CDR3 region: CASSRRQGVDTEAFF. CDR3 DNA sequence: TGTGCCAGCAGCAGACGACAGGGCGTGGACACTGAAGCTTTCTTT.

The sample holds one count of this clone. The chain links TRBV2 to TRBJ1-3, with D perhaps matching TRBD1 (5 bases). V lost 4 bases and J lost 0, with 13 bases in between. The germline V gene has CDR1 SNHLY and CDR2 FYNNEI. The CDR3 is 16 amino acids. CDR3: CASSVQRQSSGNTIYF. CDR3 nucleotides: TGTGCCAGCAGTGTACAACGACAGAGCTCTGGAAACACCATATATTTT.

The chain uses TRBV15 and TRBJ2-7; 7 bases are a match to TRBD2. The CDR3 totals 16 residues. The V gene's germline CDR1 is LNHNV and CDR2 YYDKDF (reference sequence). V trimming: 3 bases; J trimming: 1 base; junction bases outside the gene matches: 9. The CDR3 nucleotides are TGTGCCACCAGCAGCCCAGTATCGGGGGGATCCTACGAGCAGTACTTC. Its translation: CATSSPVSGGSYEQYF.

In DNA, the CDR3 is TGTGCCAGCAGCCAAAACGGCGACGCGGATTACTACGAGCAGTACTTC. This gives the protein CASSQNGDADYYEQYF. This sequence joins TRBV4-2 and TRBJ2-7; D unclear. Germline values: CDR1 LGHNA, CDR2 YNFKEQ. V was cut by 2 bases and J by 3 bases, with 17 bases left in between. The CDR3 has 16 amino acids.

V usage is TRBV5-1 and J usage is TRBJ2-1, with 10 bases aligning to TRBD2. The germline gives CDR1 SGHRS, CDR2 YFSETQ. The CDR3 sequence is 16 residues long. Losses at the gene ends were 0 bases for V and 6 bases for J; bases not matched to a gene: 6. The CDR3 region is CASSLDFLAGVNEQFF. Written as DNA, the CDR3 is TGCGCCAGCAGCTTGGATTTTCTAGCGGGAGTCAATGAGCAGTTCTTC.

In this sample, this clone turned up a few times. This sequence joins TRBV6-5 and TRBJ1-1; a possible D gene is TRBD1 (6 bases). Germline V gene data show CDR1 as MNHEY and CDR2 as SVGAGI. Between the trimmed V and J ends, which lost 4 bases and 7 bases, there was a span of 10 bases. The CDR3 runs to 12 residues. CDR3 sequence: CASSFTGSEAFF. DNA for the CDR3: TGTGCCAGCAGTTTCACAGGGAGTGAAGCTTTCTTT.

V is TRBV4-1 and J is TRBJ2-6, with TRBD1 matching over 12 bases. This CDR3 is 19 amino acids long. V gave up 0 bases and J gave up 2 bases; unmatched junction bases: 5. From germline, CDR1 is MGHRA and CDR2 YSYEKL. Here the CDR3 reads CASSQDRGQGATGANVLTF. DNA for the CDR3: TGCGCCAGCAGCCAAGATCGGGGACAGGGGGCTACTGGGGCCAACGTCCTGACTTTC.

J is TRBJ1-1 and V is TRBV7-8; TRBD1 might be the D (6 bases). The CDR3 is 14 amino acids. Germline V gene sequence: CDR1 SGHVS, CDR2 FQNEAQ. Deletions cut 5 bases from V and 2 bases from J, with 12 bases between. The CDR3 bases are TGTGCCAGCAGCGGGACACTGGTAAACACTGAAGCTTTCTTT. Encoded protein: CASSGTLVNTEAFF.